These 26 T cell receptor beta chains originate from one sample sequenced in a study of T cells in localized non-small cell lung cancer. The data were produced by immunoSEQ multiplex PCR, yet TCRdb's version contains in-frame clones alone and is incomplete. The sample has 65,000 to 95,000 clones, 80% seen once; the top ten hold 15% to 20%. The sequencing used PBMCs, collected before any cancer treatment. The receptors originated from a man aged 35 to 70 with stage II squamous cell lung carcinoma.

The V gene is TRBV5-1, the J gene TRBJ2-1, with TRBD1 matching over 7 bases. The CDR3 loop spans 16 amino acids. J was trimmed by 0 bases and V by 4 bases; bases with no gene match: 7. Germline assignment: CDR1 SGHRS and CDR2 YFSETQ. The CDR3 protein is CASSATSGGSYNEQFF. CDR3 in DNA: TGCGCCAGCAGCGCAACTTCAGGGGGCTCCTACAATGAGCAGTTCTTC. Together with reference TRBV5-1 and TRBJ2-1, the CDR3 gives the full variable domain: KAGVTQTPRYLIKTRGQQVTLSCSPISGHRSVSWYQQTPGQGLQFLFEYFSETQRNKGNFPGRFSGRQFSNSRSEMNVSTLELGDSALYLCASSATSGGSYNEQFFGPGTRLTVL.

The V and J genes are TRBV6-1 and TRBJ1-6, with D unclear. CDR3 size: 16 residues. V gave up 2 bases and J gave up 5 bases, with 13 bases separating them. Germline loops: CDR1 MNHNS, CDR2 SASEGT. CDR3 loop: CASSELAGRNNSPLHF. CDR3 sequence (DNA): TGTGCCAGCAGTGAACTGGCAGGTCGGAATAATTCACCCCTCCACTTT.

This clone was seen once. This chain joins TRBV9 and TRBJ1-3, with D unresolved. With 4 bases removed from V and 3 bases from J, the gap between germline ends came to 11 bases. Germline V gene lookup returns CDR1 SGDLS and CDR2 YYNGEE. This CDR3 is 14 amino acids long. The CDR3 is CASSLERLGNTIYF. In nucleotides, the CDR3 is TGTGCCAGCAGCCTCGAGAGACTTGGAAACACCATATATTTT.

The V gene is TRBV6-6, the J gene TRBJ2-1; 7 nucleotides line up with TRBD2. CDR1 and CDR2 (germline): MNHNY, SVGAGI (reference sequence). The J segment lost 6 bases and the V segment lost 6 bases, leaving 8 bases of the junction unmatched. The CDR3 is made up of 14 amino acids. Written as DNA, the CDR3 is TGTGCCAGCAGGGCCGGGACGGGGGGCAATGAGCAGTTCTTC. Its protein is CASRAGTGGNEQFF.

The chain recombines TRBV30 with TRBJ1-6; D possibly corresponds to TRBD1 (5 bases). V lost 1 base to trimming and J lost 13 bases, with 20 bases between them. The CDR3 spans 15 residues. The germline gives CDR1 GTSNPN, CDR2 SVGIG (reference sequence). CDR3 residues: CAWSEVGRAEKPLHF. The CDR3 bases are TGTGCCTGGAGTGAGGTTGGCAGGGCCGAAAAGCCCCTCCACTTT.

This rearrangement joins TRBV7-8 to TRBJ2-1; tentative D call: TRBD2 (6 bases). Germline values: CDR1 SGHVS, CDR2 FQNEAQ. The CDR3 runs to 17 residues. Trimming shortened V by 1 base and J by 3 bases, and 16 bases separated the two germline ends. The CDR3 reads CASSLVGTASLYNEQFF. Here the CDR3 DNA reads TGTGCCAGCAGCTTAGTAGGGACTGCTTCTCTCTACAATGAGCAGTTCTTC.

This chain connects TRBV7-9 to TRBJ2-5; D is possibly TRBD2 (6 bases). Trimming removed 1 base at V and 4 bases at J, with 10 bases between. This CDR3 spans 14 amino acids. Germline V gene data show CDR1 as SEHNR and CDR2 as FQNEAQ (reference sequence). The CDR3 nucleotides are TGTGCCAGCAGCTTAGGTAGCGGTCGAGAGACCCAGTACTTC. Its translation is CASSLGSGRETQYF.

This rearrangement joins TRBV13 to TRBJ1-2, with D unclear. The length of the CDR3 is 13 residues. Per germline, CDR1 PRHDT and CDR2 FYEKMQ (reference sequence). Between the trimmed V and J ends, which lost 5 bases and 8 bases, there was a span of 15 bases. CDR3 sequence (DNA): TGTGCCAGCAGCCTCCCCGGGTCTTCCGGCTACACCTTC. This gives the protein CASSLPGSSGYTF.

This chain uses TRBV20-1 with TRBJ2-1; D remains ambiguous. V shed 5 bases and J shed 4 bases, with 3 bases lying between them. CDR1 DFQATT and CDR2 SNEGSKA come from the germline V gene (reference sequence). This CDR3 spans 10 amino acids. This CDR3 reads CSAGYNEQFF. The CDR3, as DNA: TGCAGTGCTGGTTACAATGAGCAGTTCTTC.

The chain uses TRBV14 and TRBJ2-7; D is unclear. V lost 1 base and J lost 0, with 10 bases in between. Looked up from germline, CDR1 is SGHDN and CDR2 is FVKESK. This CDR3 has 15 residues. CDR3 nucleotide sequence: TGTGCCAGCAGCCAAGGCCCCAGCTTCTCCTACGAGCAGTACTTC. This gives the protein CASSQGPSFSYEQYF.

With regard to this clone: A much more abundant neighbour one base away suggests this may be a read error. This chain links TRBV11-1 with TRBJ1-1; 8 nucleotides match TRBD1. V shed 5 bases and J 2 bases; nucleotides not matched to a gene: 7. The germline V gene encodes CDR1 SGHAT and CDR2 FQDESV (reference sequence). CDR3 length: 15 amino acids. DNA for the CDR3: TGTGCCAGCAGCCCACGGGACAGGATAAACACTGAAGCTTTCTTT. Protein product: CASSPRDRINTEAFF.

The V and J genes are TRBV21-1 and TRBJ2-3; TRBD2, the table's D call, was not compared with the DNA. TRBV21-1 is a pseudogene segment. The CDR3 spans 18 residues. The CDR3 loop reads CASSEDPGVAGSTDTQYF. The CDR3 bases are TGTGCCAGCAGCGAAGACCCGGGGGTAGCGGGAAGCACAGATACGCAGTATTTT.

This rearrangement joins TRBV5-4 to TRBJ2-3; 7 bases are a match to TRBD2. The germline gives CDR1 SGHNT, CDR2 YYREEE (reference sequence). This CDR3 spans 15 amino acids. After removal of 0 bases from V and 1 base from J, the junction contained 2 bases not matched to a gene. The CDR3 sequence is CASSLGGGGTDTQYF. The CDR3 coding sequence is TGTGCCAGCAGCTTGGGGGGAGGGGGCACAGATACGCAGTATTTT.

V gene TRBV5-8 combines with J gene TRBJ1-2; TRBD1 is a possible D gene (6 bases). V was pared by 4 bases and J by 5 bases, with 18 bases between. CDR1 SGHTS and CDR2 YDEGEE come from the germline V gene. This CDR3 region has 15 residues. The CDR3 here is CASSNRGAGGYGYTF. The DNA for the CDR3 is TGTGCCAGCAGCAATCGGGGGGCCGGTGGTTATGGCTACACCTTC.

The gene calls are TRBV6-1 and TRBJ1-5; D not resolved. V lost 4 bases to trimming and J lost 1 base, with 2 bases between them. Germline values: CDR1 MNHNS, CDR2 SASEGT. This CDR3 region has 12 residues. CDR3 sequence (DNA): TGTGCCAGCAGTGCCAGCAATCAGCCCCAGCATTTT. Amino acid sequence: CASSASNQPQHF.

The rearrangement joins TRBV5-4 to TRBJ2-1; TRBD2 agrees at 9 bases. This CDR3 has 16 amino acids. Per the germline V gene, CDR1 is SGHNT and CDR2 is YYREEE (reference sequence). Trimming at V came to 1 base and at J to 5 bases, leaving 7 bases not matched to a gene. CDR3 bases: TGTGCCAGCAGCTTGAGGCTAGCGGGACGGAACAATGAGCAGTTCTTC. It encodes CASSLRLAGRNNEQFF.

V is TRBV4-1 and J is TRBJ2-1; possibly TRBD2 for D (6 bases). Germline V gene sequence: CDR1 MGHRA, CDR2 YSYEKL. This CDR3 comprises 17 residues. The germline V and J ends were trimmed by 1 base and 4 bases, with 17 bases remaining between them. DNA of the CDR3: TGCGCCAGCAGCCAAGGACCAGCCCGGGGGTCATACAATGAGCAGTTCTTC. It encodes CASSQGPARGSYNEQFF.

The V call is TRBV7-6, the J call TRBJ2-1; TRBD2 matches at 8 bases. The CDR3 sequence is 16 residues long. After removal of 1 base from V and 4 bases from J, the junction contained 6 bases not matched to a gene. Germline CDR1 reads SGHVS; CDR2 reads FNYEAQ. Written as DNA, the CDR3 is TGTGCCAGCAGCTTAGGCCCAGCGGGAGTATACAATGAGCAGTTCTTC. It codes for CASSLGPAGVYNEQFF.

This rearrangement joins TRBV2 to TRBJ1-2, with 9 bases identical to TRBD1. V lost 7 bases and J lost 8; bases outside the gene matches: 8. CDR3 length: 13 residues. Germline V gene lookup returns CDR1 SNHLY and CDR2 FYNNEI. Written as DNA, the CDR3 is TGTGCCAGCAAATCGTTGGACAGGGGCGGCTACACCTTC. This translates into CASKSLDRGGYTF. Supplemented by reference TRBV2 and TRBJ1-2, the full variable domain reads EPEVTQTPSHQVTQMGQEVILRCVPISNHLYFYWYRQILGQKVEFLVSFYNNEISEKSEIFDDQFSVERPDGSNFTLKIRSTKLEDSAMYFCASKSLDRGGYTFGSGTRLTVV.

The chain links TRBV6-5 to TRBJ1-5; D possibly corresponds to TRBD1 (6 bases). This CDR3 has 14 residues. Germline loops: CDR1 MNHEY, CDR2 SVGAGI. Trimming left V 8 bases short and J 4 bases short, with 15 bases between. The DNA of the CDR3 is TGTGCCAGCTGGGTGGGGGGGCGAAATCAGCCCCAGCATTTT. Its protein product is CASWVGGRNQPQHF.

The chain employs TRBV9 and TRBJ2-7; unclear D gene. The CDR3 consists of 12 residues. V was cut by 0 bases and J by 6 bases, with 7 bases left in between. In germline, CDR1 is SGDLS, CDR2 YYNGEE. Here the CDR3 DNA reads TGTGCCAGCAGCGTAGGTCCGGGCGAGCAGTACTTC. This encodes CASSVGPGEQYF.

CDR3 nucleotides: TGTGCCAGCACCATTACCAATAACTACGAGCAGTACTTC. This encodes CASTITNNYEQYF. This chain connects TRBV28 to TRBJ2-7; D unclear. The length of the CDR3 is 13 residues. The germline V gene has CDR1 MDHEN and CDR2 SYDVKM. The ends were cut back, 7 bases at V and 3 bases at J, with 13 bases in the middle.

This sequence joins TRBV27 and TRBJ2-3, with 9 bases fitting TRBD1. The CDR3 is 12 amino acids. CDR1 and CDR2 (germline): MNHEY, SMNVEV (reference sequence). V shed 8 bases and J 11 bases; nucleotides not matched to a gene: 8. The CDR3 loop is CASGDRGERQYF. The DNA for the CDR3 is TGTGCCAGCGGAGACAGGGGGGAAAGGCAGTATTTT.

This chain joins TRBV21-1 and TRBJ2-1. TRBV21-1 is annotated as a pseudogene. The length of the CDR3 is 17 residues. This CDR3 is CASSKGPRRLSYNEQFF. Written as DNA, the CDR3 is TGTGCCAGCAGCAAAGGACCACGGCGATTGTCCTACAATGAGCAGTTCTTC.

This rearrangement joins TRBV30 to TRBJ2-2, with TRBD2 matching 7 bases. V was pared by 3 bases and J by 5 bases, with 3 bases of the junction left unmatched. The germline V gene has CDR1 GTSNPN and CDR2 SVGIG (reference sequence). This CDR3 is 13 amino acids long. The CDR3 protein is CAWRYGGTGELFF. CDR3 DNA sequence: TGTGCCTGGAGGTACGGGGGGACCGGGGAGCTGTTTTTT.

There are a few counts of this clone. This chain links TRBV28 with TRBJ2-7, with 7 bases matching TRBD2. The V gene end was trimmed by 3 bases and the J gene end by 2 bases; junction bases not matched to a gene: 7. The CDR3 has 15 amino acids. Germline loops: CDR1 MDHEN, CDR2 SYDVKM. Written as DNA, the CDR3 is TGTGCCAGCAGTTTGAGGACGGGGGGAACCTACGAGCAGTACTTC. Its translation: CASSLRTGGTYEQYF.